Following are 24 T cell receptor beta chains from one sample sequenced in a study of graft-versus-host responses after intestinal transplantation (dated by TCRdb to the early 2020s). Libraries were built with the immunoSEQ multiplex PCR assay. Entries here come from immuneACCESS through TCRdb and include only in-frame sequences with V and J called. Some clones fail to appear in such tables; in the studies checked, an unresolved V gene covers under half of the shortfall, and the cause of the remainder is unknown. The sample contains tens of thousands of clones, more than 80% of them found a single time. Of the sample, 2.5% is held by the ten largest clones. Antigens of these TCRs are unknown. The time point label here, explained by the study, means: cells obtained before transplantation from donor or recipient. The sequencing here drew on unstimulated CD8+ T cells sorted from spleen or lymph node cells, taken before intestinal transplant. The receptor source for this set is a human donor who received an intestinal transplant.

The chain joins TRBV15 to TRBJ2-1, with D perhaps matching TRBD2 (6 bases). Looked up from germline, CDR1 is LNHNV and CDR2 is YYDKDF (reference sequence). This CDR3 contains 11 residues. The germline V and J ends were trimmed by 5 bases and 8 bases, with 7 bases remaining between them. In nucleotides, the CDR3 is TGTGCCACCAGCCGGGGGTATGAGCAGTTCTTC. Its translation is CATSRGYEQFF.

The V and J genes are TRBV18 and TRBJ2-5; maybe TRBD2 (6 bases). CDR1 and CDR2 (germline): KGHSH, LQKENI. V was cut by 6 bases and J by 5 bases, with 19 bases left in between. The CDR3 length is 15 residues. Written as DNA, the CDR3 is TGTGCCAGCTCGAAGACTAGTAGCGTTTGGGAGACCCAGTACTTC. This gives the protein CASSKTSSVWETQYF.

The CDR3 sequence is CASSFLQGSNQPQHF. In DNA, the CDR3 is TGTGCCAGCAGCTTTTTACAGGGGAGCAATCAGCCCCAGCATTTT. V is TRBV7-8 and J is TRBJ1-5; TRBD1 matches at 7 bases. Trimming at V came to 3 bases and at J to 1 base, leaving 3 bases not matched to a gene. The CDR3 runs to 15 residues. Germline V gene lookup returns CDR1 SGHVS and CDR2 FQNEAQ.

The V and J genes are TRBV4-1 and TRBJ1-2; D possibly corresponds to TRBD1 (6 bases). V was pared by 0 bases and J by 2 bases, with 16 bases between. Germline V gives CDR1 MGHRA, CDR2 YSYEKL. This CDR3 has 17 amino acids. CDR3 coding DNA: TGCGCCAGCAGCCAAGATCCCGCAGGGGCGCTGAACTATGGCTACACCTTC. Protein product: CASSQDPAGALNYGYTF.

This clone was detected a few times. V is TRBV6-1 and J is TRBJ2-7, with 11 bases aligning to TRBD2. The CDR3 extends over 15 amino acids. Germline loops: CDR1 MNHNS, CDR2 SASEGT. V shed 8 bases, J shed 5 bases, and the junction held 11 bases outside the gene matches. Here the CDR3 DNA reads TGTGCCAGCCTTGCCCAAACTAGCGGGGGCAACGAGCAGTACTTC. Translated: CASLAQTSGGNEQYF.

The chain joins TRBV10-2 to TRBJ1-1; maybe TRBD1 (6 bases). V was cut by 0 bases and J by 0 bases, with 23 bases left in between. This CDR3 is 20 amino acids long. The V gene's germline CDR1 is WSHSY and CDR2 SAAADI. The CDR3 loop is CASSESPTGGWSRMNTEAFF. The CDR3 coding sequence is TGCGCCAGCAGTGAGTCACCAACGGGGGGCTGGTCTCGGATGAACACTGAAGCTTTCTTT.

In its sample, this clone was seen once. The chain couples TRBV7-9 to TRBJ2-1, with TRBD1 matching over 9 bases. Unmatched junction bases numbered 8, after V lost 5 bases and J lost 9 bases. The CDR3 has 14 amino acids. From germline, CDR1 is SEHNR and CDR2 FQNEAQ (reference sequence). Here the CDR3 reads CASSPPGTGREQFF. CDR3 bases: TGTGCCAGCAGCCCTCCAGGGACAGGGCGTGAGCAGTTCTTC.

V gene TRBV27 combines with J gene TRBJ2-7, with a weak D call TRBD1 (6 bases). Germline V gives CDR1 MNHEY, CDR2 SMNVEV (reference sequence). CDR3 length equals 14 residues. V dropped 3 bases and J dropped 4 bases, with 13 bases sitting between them. CDR3 protein: CASSFGRGRYEQYF. In nucleotides, the CDR3 is TGTGCCAGCAGTTTCGGCAGGGGAAGGTACGAGCAGTACTTC.

The chain has TRBV28 and TRBJ2-4; possible D gene TRBD2, 5 bases. Germline CDR1 and CDR2: MDHEN and SYDVKM. V was trimmed by 6 bases and J by 6 bases, leaving 15 bases between them. This CDR3 has 14 amino acids. The CDR3 spells CASSPWRALNIQYF. The CDR3 nucleotides are TGTGCCAGCAGCCCCTGGCGGGCACTAAACATTCAGTACTTC.

The chain is built from TRBV9 and TRBJ2-7; a weak D match, TRBD1 (6 bases). Germline-derived CDR1 and CDR2 are SGDLS and YYNGEE. This CDR3 comprises 14 residues. The V end lost 4 bases, the J end lost 1 base, and 12 bases lay between the germline ends. Here the CDR3 reads CASSPGVRSYEQYF. In nucleotides, the CDR3 is TGTGCCAGCAGCCCAGGGGTAAGATCCTACGAGCAGTACTTC.

The chain links TRBV2 to TRBJ2-2; D unclear. The CDR3 totals 12 residues. Deletions cut 5 bases from V and 5 bases from J, with 6 bases between. Looked up from germline, CDR1 is SNHLY and CDR2 is FYNNEI. CDR3 amino acids: CASSYGTGELFF. CDR3 nucleotides: TGTGCCAGCAGTTACGGTACCGGGGAGCTGTTTTTT.

CDR3 amino acids: CASSYTLRDSLRGFF. In nucleotides, the CDR3 is TGTGCCAGCAGTTACACGCTTAGGGACAGCTTGCGTGGTTTCTTT. The J gene is TRBJ1-1, the V gene TRBV6-5; TRBD1 matches 7 bases. V shed 2 bases, J shed 13 bases, and the junction held 16 bases outside the gene matches. Per the germline V gene, CDR1 is MNHEY and CDR2 is SVGAGI. The CDR3 sequence is 15 residues long.

The chain links TRBV11-2 to TRBJ2-1; weak D call: TRBD2 (5 bases). V lost 0 bases and J lost 5, with 14 bases in between. Germline lookup yields CDR1 SGHAT and CDR2 FQNNGV. The CDR3 totals 16 residues. The CDR3 DNA follows: TGTGCCAGCAGCTTAGAAGAGGGTGGCCAGGACAATGAGCAGTTCTTC. It specifies CASSLEEGGQDNEQFF.

This rearrangement joins TRBV7-9 to TRBJ2-7; perhaps TRBD2 as D (7 bases). Germline assignment: CDR1 SEHNR and CDR2 FQNEAQ (reference sequence). The CDR3 totals 15 residues. Trimming pared 1 base from V and 4 bases from J, leaving 14 bases between. The DNA of the CDR3 is TGTGCCAGCAGCTTAGGTCCAGGGGAGGGATACGAGCAGTACTTC. Translation: CASSLGPGEGYEQYF.

The V gene is TRBV28, the J gene TRBJ2-7; 9 bases line up with TRBD2. V lost 3 bases and J lost 0; bases outside the gene matches: 9. This CDR3 has 17 amino acids. Germline loops: CDR1 MDHEN, CDR2 SYDVKM. The CDR3 sequence: CASSFLREGNHSYEQYF. DNA for the CDR3: TGTGCCAGCAGTTTTCTGCGGGAGGGAAACCACTCCTACGAGCAGTACTTC.

This sequence joins TRBV6-5 and TRBJ1-1, with D possibly being TRBD1 (5 bases). CDR1 and CDR2 (germline): MNHEY, SVGAGI. The V gene lost 2 bases and the J gene lost 0 bases, with 13 bases spanning the gap. The CDR3 loop spans 16 amino acids. For the CDR3, the DNA is TGTGCCAGCAGTTACGAGGAGGGGCGCATGAACACTGAAGCTTTCTTT. Encoded protein: CASSYEEGRMNTEAFF.

As to this clone: Additional DNA sequences in this sample encode the identical CDR3. V gene TRBV29-1 combines with J gene TRBJ2-6; D unclear. The ends were cut back, 0 bases at V and 0 bases at J, with 15 bases in the middle. Germline CDR1 reads SQVTM; CDR2 reads ANQGSEA. This CDR3 comprises 18 residues. The CDR3 loop reads CSVEEGRPSFSGANVLTF. The CDR3 DNA is TGCAGCGTTGAAGAGGGCAGGCCCTCTTTCTCTGGGGCCAACGTCCTGACTTTC.

This clone has only one observation. The chain links TRBV7-9 to TRBJ2-7, with D possibly being TRBD2 (7 bases). Germline V gene data show CDR1 as SEHNR and CDR2 as FQNEAQ (reference sequence). V lost 3 bases and J 0 bases, leaving 15 bases between the germline ends. The CDR3 contains 16 residues. The CDR3 here is CASSFPGGHPSYEQYF. CDR3 DNA sequence: TGTGCCAGCAGCTTCCCCGGGGGGCACCCCTCCTACGAGCAGTACTTC.

The V gene is TRBV6-1, the J gene TRBJ2-3; 11 positions match TRBD2. The CDR3 runs to 15 residues. Unmatched junction bases numbered 1, after V lost 3 bases and J lost 2 bases. In germline, CDR1 is MNHNS, CDR2 SASEGT. As DNA, the CDR3 is TGTGCCAGCAGTGAGACTAGCGGGGCCACAGATACGCAGTATTTT. It translates to CASSETSGATDTQYF.

This chain links TRBV4-1 with TRBJ2-1, with a possible D match to TRBD2 (6 bases). Looked up from germline, CDR1 is MGHRA and CDR2 is YSYEKL. CDR3 length equals 15 residues. Trimming left V 0 bases short and J 8 bases short, with 14 bases between. The CDR3 coding sequence is TGCGCCAGCAGCCAAGATCACACAGGAGGGCATGAGCAGTTCTTC. Its translation is CASSQDHTGGHEQFF.

The chain is built from TRBV28 and TRBJ1-5, with 7 nucleotides matching TRBD1. Trimming removed 5 bases from V and 3 bases from J; junction bases left unmatched: 16. The CDR3 is 18 residues long. Germline CDR1 and CDR2: MDHEN and SYDVKM. The CDR3 spells CASSERTFTGVPNQPQHF. In DNA form, the CDR3 reads TGTGCCAGCAGTGAACGGACCTTCACAGGGGTTCCCAATCAGCCCCAGCATTTT.

The V call is TRBV28, the J call TRBJ2-1; 9 bases align to TRBD1. J gave up 3 bases and V 4 bases, and 1 base lay outside the gene matches. This CDR3 is 14 amino acids long. Looked up from germline, CDR1 is MDHEN and CDR2 is SYDVKM. For the CDR3, the DNA is TGTGCCAGCAGTTGGACAGGGGTCTACAATGAGCAGTTCTTC. Its translation is CASSWTGVYNEQFF.

The chain carries TRBV10-3 and TRBJ1-5, with 9 bases fitting TRBD1. Trimming at V came to 4 bases and at J to 4 bases, leaving 2 bases not matched to a gene. The germline CDR1 and CDR2 sequences are ENHRY and SYGVKD. CDR3 length: 14 amino acids. The chain's CDR3 is CAISVGQGNQPQHF. In nucleotides, the CDR3 is TGTGCCATCAGTGTAGGACAGGGGAATCAGCCCCAGCATTTT.

The V and J genes are TRBV19 and TRBJ2-1; D is unclear. This CDR3 is built from 13 residues. V was clipped by 7 bases and J by 4 bases, with 11 bases between them. Looked up from germline, CDR1 is LNHDA and CDR2 is SQIVND (reference sequence). CDR3 in DNA: TGTGCCAGTACAAACGGGTTGTACAATGAGCAGTTCTTC. The encoded protein is CASTNGLYNEQFF. Using reference TRBV19 and TRBJ2-1 for the parts outside the CDR3, the full variable domain is DGGITQSPKYLFRKEGQNVTLSCEQNLNHDAMYWYRQDPGQGLRLIYYSQIVNDFQKGDIAEGYSVSREKKESFPLTVTSAQKNPTAFYLCASTNGLYNEQFFGPGTRLTVL.